This T cell receptor (beta chain) was obtained from a study of blood T cell repertoires in COVID-19 (dated by TCRdb to 2020 to 2021). Regarding the study in general: Collaborator samples came from the United States, Italy and Spain and covered acute and convalescent phases of COVID-19. Where available, HLA class I and class II types were obtained from metadata supplied by the sample provider rather than from assay-based typing. Samples were obtained from the ongoing ImmuneRACE study (first 160 participants) and from roughly 1,300 subjects provided by 6 global collaborators. Nearly every sample came with metadata listing a de-identified subject ID, COVID-19 status, age in years and sex. The material from the prospective study consisted of cDNA or gDNA derived from T cells, B-cell-depleted T cells, or PBMCs. Subjects who had been exposed to COVID-19, were actively infected with it, or had recovered from it provided the deeply sampled blood TCRbeta repertoires that made up the dataset. A freely available public database, intended as a resource for researchers studying the immune response to SARS-CoV-2, is where the repertoires were released. Broad study findings and their caveats: The quantity of clinical and demographic metadata differed by source and by participant and was supplied without curation.

TCRbeta CDR3 regions were amplified from genomic DNA by means of the immunoSEQ Assay, a bias-controlled multiplex PCR. Per the authors' processing: The number of nucleated cells in each sample was estimated by amplification of reference gene primers within the assay. Sequence reads were collapsed and filtered to measure the absolute abundance of every unique TCRbeta CDR3 rearrangement. For each sample, productive Simpson clonality was calculated as the square root of Simpson's diversity index across productive rearrangements. TCRdb took this table from immuneACCESS and kept in-frame rearrangements with V and J called. Such tables lack part of the clones; where checked against another copy, unresolved V genes explain under half of the gap, and the rest is unexplained. V and J calls plus clone size are reproduced from that table; the DNA served to infer D and trimming. Across this sample there are under 200,000 clones, with approximately 87% seen only once. The ten biggest clones cover 10% of the sample.

This clone has a handful of counts. The antigen it binds to is not known. No per-base quality is available; no much larger clone lies one base away. One collaborating source in Seattle enrolled patients while the patients were actively infected and followed the patients over time throughout the course of disease. Collaborating institutions collected whole blood in K2EDTA tubes following their own protocols. For TCRbeta analysis, collaborators shipped samples as frozen whole blood, isolated PBMCs, or DNA extracted from either of those sample types. Sequenced material: peripheral blood. This sequence originates from a woman aged 70 to 79 with COVID-19, enrolled during active disease.

In nucleotides, the sequence is TGCGCCAGCAGCCAAAGGGCCCCGGGACAGTCAAATGAAAAACTGTTTTTT. Its translation reads: CASSQRAPGQSNEKLFF. The chain couples TRBV4-1 to TRBJ1-4, with 7 junctional bases fitting TRBD1. The CDR3 starts with the cysteine, ends with the phenylalanine, and has 17 residues. Only the CDR3 DNA stays, 51 bases, in frame from base 1. V is cut back by 2 bases and J by 5 bases, with 11 bases in the junction unmatched. CDR1 and CDR2 were assigned from the germline V gene as MGHRA and YSYEKL.